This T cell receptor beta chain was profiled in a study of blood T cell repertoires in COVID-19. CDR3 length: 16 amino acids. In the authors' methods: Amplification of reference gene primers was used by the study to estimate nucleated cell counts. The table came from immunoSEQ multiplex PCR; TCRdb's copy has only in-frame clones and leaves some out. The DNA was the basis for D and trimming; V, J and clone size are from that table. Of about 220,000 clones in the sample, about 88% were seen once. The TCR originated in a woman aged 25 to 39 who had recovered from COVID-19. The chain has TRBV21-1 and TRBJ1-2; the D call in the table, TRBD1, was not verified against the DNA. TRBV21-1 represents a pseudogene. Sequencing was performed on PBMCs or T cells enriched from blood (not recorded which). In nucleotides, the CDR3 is TGTGCCAGCAGCATTACGGACAGGGAAGCAAACTATGGCTACACCTTC. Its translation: CASSITDREANYGYTF.